These T cell receptor beta chains were read from a single sample in a study of T-cell memory formation after mild COVID-19. TCRdb itself ran the 5' RACE reads through MiXCR, one entry per CDR3 protein. The table records 350,000 or so distinct CDR3 sequences, 20% to 25% of them present only once. The sample was PBMCs or a T cell subset sorted from them (not recorded which). The origin of the receptors is a young man who had mild COVID-19 (a few samples of this study predate the infection). Cell type and time point are not known. Each CDR3 is given with its conserved first and last residue.

>TRBV20-1|TRBJ1-5|15
CSASPSGTEYQPQHF
>TRBV7-2|TRBJ1-6|14
CASSPRINNSPLHF
>TRBV9|TRBJ2-3|14
CASSASGHTDTQYF
>TRBV5-1|TRBJ1-1|16
CASSPGHLLMNTEAFF
>TRBV4-3|TRBJ2-6|20
CASSQDAGQIVLSGANVLTF
>TRBV28|TRBJ1-6|15
CASSFTPGADSPLHF
>TRBV12-3/TRBV12-4|TRBJ2-3|14
CASIPNRQADTQYF
>TRBV5-6|TRBJ2-2|14
CASSLPPNTGELFF
>TRBV18|TRBJ1-1|18
CASSPNNRDLSSRDEAFF
>TRBV7-9|TRBJ1-5|15
CASSLGQGANQPQHF
>TRBV7-2|TRBJ1-3|15
CASSSGSASGNTIYF
>TRBV4-1|TRBJ2-7|13
CASSPRITYEQYF
>TRBV6-2/TRBV6-3|TRBJ1-5|17
CASSYLPGTGWGQPQHF
>TRBV7-8|TRBJ2-5|16
CASSLRRGAQGETQYF
>TRBV12-3/TRBV12-4|TRBJ1-5|12
CASSPVDQPQHF
>TRBV3-1|TRBJ1-2|13
CASSPAGDYGYTF
>TRBV4-3|TRBJ1-2|12
CASSQGVGGYTF
>TRBV7-8|TRBJ2-5|14
CASSRPGALETQYF
>TRBV12-3/TRBV12-4|TRBJ2-3|13
CASSVGVGDTQYF
>TRBV4-1|TRBJ2-3|14
CASSRWSSVDTQYF
>TRBV5-5|TRBJ2-1|15
CASSFRGMVDNEQFF
>TRBV7-2|TRBJ1-1|14
CASSWREVGTEAFF
>TRBV7-2|TRBJ2-7|12
CASSFLGAEQYF
>TRBV2|TRBJ1-2|13
CASTEVGIYGYTF
>TRBV4-3|TRBJ2-2|17
CASSRQTSGGETGELFF
>TRBV12-3/TRBV12-4|TRBJ1-1|12
CASSDPREEAFF
>TRBV12-3/TRBV12-4|TRBJ2-1|15
CASSPGLAGGHEQFF
>TRBV4-3|TRBJ2-5|13
CASSQDGGETQYF
>TRBV11-1|TRBJ1-1|14
CASSPRKVNTEAFF
>TRBV7-2|TRBJ1-1|13
CASSFFNPPEAFF
>TRBV4-3|TRBJ1-1|13
CASRRTGNTEAFF
>TRBV9|TRBJ2-1|16
CASSVGPGGAYNEQFF
>TRBV7-9|TRBJ2-1|15
CASRPGTTPYNEQFF
>TRBV28|TRBJ2-5|15
CASTSSGGASETQYF
>TRBV7-9|TRBJ1-6|13
CASTLPSDSPLHF
>TRBV7-8|TRBJ1-1|12
CASSLEIYTAFF
>TRBV7-9|TRBJ1-1|16
CASRPRWGLRNTEAFF
>TRBV7-2|TRBJ2-1|16
CASRTSGGNSYNEQFF
>TRBV5-1|TRBJ2-5|12
CATALNQETQYF
>TRBV7-2|TRBJ2-5|13
CASSPRGEGTQYF
>TRBV4-3|TRBJ2-1|15
CASSQLAGEYNEQFF
>TRBV4-3|TRBJ2-7|13
CASSQEGGREQYF